This paragraph covers one T cell receptor beta chain sequence. The target antigen is unknown. The donors were members of the validation cohort, which comprised 90 to 150 subjects and was separate from the first cohort of fewer than 700 subjects. CDR1 and CDR2 from the germline V gene are MNHNS and SASEGT. This CDR3 is 14 amino acids long. The V end lost 4 bases, the J end lost 0 bases, and 9 bases lay between the germline ends. This entry is derived from a study of cytomegalovirus exposure and HLA in healthy donors. Study observations and caveats: The study recorded 150 to 200 TCR beta chains that were cytomegalovirus-associated.

Clones were read by immunoSEQ multiplex PCR, and TCRdb kept only the in-frame ones, dropping some. The data contain some 120,000 clones, nearly 90% of them seen just once; the ten biggest clones take up 3% to 4%. This TCR was sampled from a man under 40 in good health and CMV-seronegative. The sequenced sample was PBMCs. V gene TRBV6-1 combines with J gene TRBJ2-5, with D perhaps matching TRBD2 (6 bases). In DNA, the CDR3 is TGTGCCAGCAGTGTAGGGAGGTACCAAGAGACCCAGTACTTC. This translates into CASSVGRYQETQYF.